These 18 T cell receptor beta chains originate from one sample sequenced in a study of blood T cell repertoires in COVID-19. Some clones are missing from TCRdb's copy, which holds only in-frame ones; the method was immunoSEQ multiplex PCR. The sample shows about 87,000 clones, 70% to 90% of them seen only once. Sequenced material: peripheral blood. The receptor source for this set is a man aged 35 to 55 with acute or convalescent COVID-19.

This CDR3 reads CASSLDTGANEKLFF. The CDR3, as DNA: TGCGCCAGCAGCTTGGATACAGGAGCTAATGAAAAACTGTTTTTT. The chain combines TRBV5-1 with TRBJ1-4, with D perhaps TRBD1 (5 bases). The germline V and J ends were trimmed by 0 bases and 3 bases, with 9 bases remaining between them. This CDR3 comprises 15 residues. The germline CDR1 and CDR2 sequences are SGHRS and YFSETQ. Using reference TRBV5-1 and TRBJ1-4 for the parts outside the CDR3, the full variable domain is KAGVTQTPRYLIKTRGQQVTLSCSPISGHRSVSWYQQTPGQGLQFLFEYFSETQRNKGNFPGRFSGRQFSNSRSEMNVSTLELGDSALYLCASSLDTGANEKLFFGSGTQLSVL.

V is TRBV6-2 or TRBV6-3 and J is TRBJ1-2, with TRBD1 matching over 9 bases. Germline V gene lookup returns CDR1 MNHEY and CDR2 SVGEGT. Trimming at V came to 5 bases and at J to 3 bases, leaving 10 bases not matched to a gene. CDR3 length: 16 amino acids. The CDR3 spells CASSTEQGAIYYGYTF. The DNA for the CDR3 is TGTGCCAGCAGTACGGAACAGGGGGCGATTTACTATGGCTACACCTTC.

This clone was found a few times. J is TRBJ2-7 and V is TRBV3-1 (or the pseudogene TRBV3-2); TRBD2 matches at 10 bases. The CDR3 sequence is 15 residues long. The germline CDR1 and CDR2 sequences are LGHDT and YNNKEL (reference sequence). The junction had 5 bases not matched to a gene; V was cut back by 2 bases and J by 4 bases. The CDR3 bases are TGTGCCAGCAGCCAATCTAGCGGGAGCTTATACGAGCAGTACTTC. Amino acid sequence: CASSQSSGSLYEQYF.

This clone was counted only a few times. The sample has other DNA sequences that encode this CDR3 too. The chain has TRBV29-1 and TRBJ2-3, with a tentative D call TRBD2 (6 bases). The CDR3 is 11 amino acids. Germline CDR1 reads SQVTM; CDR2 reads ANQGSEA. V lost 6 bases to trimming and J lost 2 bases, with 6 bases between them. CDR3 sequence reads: CSVDYTDTQYF. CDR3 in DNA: TGCAGCGTGGACTACACAGATACGCAGTATTTT.

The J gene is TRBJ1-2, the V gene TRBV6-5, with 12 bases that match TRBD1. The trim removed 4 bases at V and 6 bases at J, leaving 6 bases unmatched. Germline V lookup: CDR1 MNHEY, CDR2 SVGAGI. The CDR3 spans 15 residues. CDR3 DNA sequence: TGTGCCAGCAGTTTCCGCCGGGACAGGGGGCATGGCTACACCTTC. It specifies CASSFRRDRGHGYTF.

DNA for the CDR3: TGTGCCAGCAGCTTAGCGACTAGCGGGGGTTACAATGAGCAGTTCTTC. This encodes CASSLATSGGYNEQFF. The chain recombines TRBV11-3 with TRBJ2-1, with 12 bases identical to TRBD2. The CDR3 spans 16 residues. V gave up 1 base and J gave up 4 bases; unmatched junction bases: 2. Per germline, CDR1 SGHNT and CDR2 YENEEA.

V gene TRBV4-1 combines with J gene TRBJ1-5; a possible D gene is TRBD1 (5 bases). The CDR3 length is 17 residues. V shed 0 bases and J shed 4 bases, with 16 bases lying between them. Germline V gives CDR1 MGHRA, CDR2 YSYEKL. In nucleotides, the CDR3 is TGCGCCAGCAGCCAAGACGGTTACGGACAAATAAATCAGCCCCAGCATTTT. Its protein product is CASSQDGYGQINQPQHF.

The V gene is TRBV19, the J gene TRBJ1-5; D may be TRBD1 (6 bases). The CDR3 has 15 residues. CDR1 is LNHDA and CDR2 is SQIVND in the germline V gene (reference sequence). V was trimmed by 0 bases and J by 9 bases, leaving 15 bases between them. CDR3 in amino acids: CASSIDNRAGAPQHF. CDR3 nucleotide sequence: TGTGCCAGTAGTATAGATAACAGGGCTGGGGCGCCCCAGCATTTT.

CDR3 region: CASSQVREKLFF. Written as DNA, the CDR3 is TGCGCCAGCAGCCAAGTCAGGGAAAAACTGTTTTTT. The chain combines TRBV4-3 with TRBJ1-4; no firm D call. The CDR3 has 12 amino acids. Trimming removed 1 base from V and 8 bases from J, with 5 bases in between. Germline V gene sequence: CDR1 LGHNA, CDR2 YSLEER.

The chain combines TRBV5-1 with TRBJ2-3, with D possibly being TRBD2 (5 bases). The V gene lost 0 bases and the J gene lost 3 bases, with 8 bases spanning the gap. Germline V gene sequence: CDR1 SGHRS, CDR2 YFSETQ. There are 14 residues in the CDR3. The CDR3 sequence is CASSLARDTDTQYF. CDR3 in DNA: TGCGCCAGCAGCTTGGCGAGGGATACAGATACGCAGTATTTT.

Here the CDR3 DNA reads TGTGCCAGCGGTAGCGGGATACAAGAGACCCAGTACTTC. It is translated as CASGSGIQETQYF. V gene TRBV7-2 combines with J gene TRBJ2-5, with 8 positions matching TRBD2. The CDR3 covers 13 residues. The ends lost 8 bases at V and 2 bases at J; junction bases unmatched: 4. Germline-derived CDR1 and CDR2 are SGHTA and FQGNSA.

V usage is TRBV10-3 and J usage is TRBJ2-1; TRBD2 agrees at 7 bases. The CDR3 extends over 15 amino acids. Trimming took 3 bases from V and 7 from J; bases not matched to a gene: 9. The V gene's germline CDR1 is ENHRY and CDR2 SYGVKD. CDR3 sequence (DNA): TGTGCCATCAGTGACTCCGAGGGGCGGGAGAATGAGCAGTTCTTC. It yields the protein CAISDSEGRENEQFF.

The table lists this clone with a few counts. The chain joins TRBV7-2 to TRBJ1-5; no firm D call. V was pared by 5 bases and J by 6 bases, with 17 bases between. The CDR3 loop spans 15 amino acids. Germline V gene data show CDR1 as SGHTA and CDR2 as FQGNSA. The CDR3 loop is CASSRSTGMSQPQHF. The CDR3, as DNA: TGTGCCAGCAGCAGATCTACGGGGATGAGTCAGCCCCAGCATTTT.

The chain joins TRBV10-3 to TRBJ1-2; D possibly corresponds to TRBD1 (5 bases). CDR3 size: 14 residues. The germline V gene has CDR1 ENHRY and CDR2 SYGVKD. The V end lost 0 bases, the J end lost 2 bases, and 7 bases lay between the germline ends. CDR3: CAISESRGNYGYTF. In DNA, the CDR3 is TGTGCCATCAGTGAGTCTCGGGGGAACTATGGCTACACCTTC.

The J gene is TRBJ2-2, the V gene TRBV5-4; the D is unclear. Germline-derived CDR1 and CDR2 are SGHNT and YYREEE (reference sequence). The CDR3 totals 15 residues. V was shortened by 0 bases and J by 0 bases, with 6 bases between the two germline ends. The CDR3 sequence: CASSLDATNTGELFF. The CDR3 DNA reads TGTGCCAGCAGCTTGGACGCTACGAACACCGGGGAGCTGTTTTTT. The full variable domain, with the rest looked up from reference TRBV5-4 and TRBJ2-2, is ETGVTQSPTHLIKTRGQQVTLRCSSQSGHNTVSWYQQALGQGPQFIFQYYREEENGRGNFPPRFSGLQFPNYSSELNVNALELDDSALYLCASSLDATNTGELFFGEGSRLTVL.

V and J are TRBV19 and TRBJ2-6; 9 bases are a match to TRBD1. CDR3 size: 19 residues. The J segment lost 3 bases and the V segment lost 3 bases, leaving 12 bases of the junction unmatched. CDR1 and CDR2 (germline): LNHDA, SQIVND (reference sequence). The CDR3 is CASSIKPGQGFFGANVLTF. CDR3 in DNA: TGTGCCAGTAGTATCAAGCCGGGACAGGGATTTTTTGGGGCCAACGTCCTGACTTTC. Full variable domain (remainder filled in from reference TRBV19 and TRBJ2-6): DGGITQSPKYLFRKEGQNVTLSCEQNLNHDAMYWYRQDPGQGLRLIYYSQIVNDFQKGDIAEGYSVSREKKESFPLTVTSAQKNPTAFYLCASSIKPGQGFFGANVLTFGAGSRLTVL.

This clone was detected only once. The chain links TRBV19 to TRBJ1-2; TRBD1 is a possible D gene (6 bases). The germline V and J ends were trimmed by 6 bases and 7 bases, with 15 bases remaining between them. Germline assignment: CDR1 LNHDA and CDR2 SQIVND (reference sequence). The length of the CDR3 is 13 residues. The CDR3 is CASRTNRDSGYTF. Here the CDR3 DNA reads TGTGCCAGTAGGACTAACAGGGATTCTGGCTACACCTTC.

CDR3 sequence reads: CASSVDTSNEKLFF. In DNA, the CDR3 is TGCGCCAGCAGTGTTGACACGAGTAATGAAAAACTGTTTTTT. The chain couples TRBV10-2 to TRBJ1-4; D not resolved. The CDR3 consists of 14 residues. Germline values: CDR1 WSHSY, CDR2 SAAADI. Deletions cut 4 bases from V and 4 bases from J, with 10 bases between.